This T cell receptor (beta chain) was captured by sequencing in a study of cytomegalovirus exposure and HLA in healthy donors. Study-level points and caveats: The tendency of first-cohort TCR clusters to co-occur in the 100 to 150 validation repertoires emerged from a later analysis.

Germline V CDR1 and CDR2: LNHDA, SQIVND (reference sequence). V lost 9 bases to trimming and J lost 4 bases; unmatched junction nucleotides: 5. CDR3 length: 13 residues. The donors were part of the validation cohort of roughly 110 subjects. That cohort was separate from the first cohort, which comprised about 730 subjects. As to this clone: Antigen unknown.

TCRdb keeps only in-frame clones here, not all; method: immunoSEQ multiplex PCR. Of approximately 230,000 clones detected, about 90% appear once; the ten largest clones hold around 12%. This chain connects TRBV19 to TRBJ1-4; TRBD1 agrees at 7 bases. The specimen was PBMCs. This TCR was recovered from a man younger than 35 in good health and CMV-seropositive. CDR3 in amino acids: CASVQGSNEKLFF. CDR3 in DNA: TGTGCCAGCGTACAGGGGAGTAATGAAAAACTGTTTTTT.